This TCR beta chain is from a study of blood T cell repertoires in COVID-19. Original analysis: Estimation of nucleated cell counts was performed using reference gene primer amplification. TCRdb keeps only in-frame clones here, not all; method: immunoSEQ multiplex PCR. The V and J calls and clone size are taken from that table; D and trimming were inferred from the DNA. This sample has over 50,000 clones; just under 85% occur once, and the top ten carry 11% to 15%. This clone was seen a single time. Germline CDR1 and CDR2: SGDLS and YYNGEE. The CDR3 is made up of 15 amino acids. The V and J ends lost 3 bases and 4 bases, in that order; junction bases with no gene match: 8.

This sequence was found in a human donor in a cohort sampled during active COVID-19. The chain combines TRBV9 with TRBJ1-1, with 8 bases that match TRBD1. Material: peripheral blood. The CDR3 DNA reads TGTGCCAGCAGCGGGCTCGGACAGGGCGTCACTGAAGCTTTCTTT. It yields the protein CASSGLGQGVTEAFF. Based on the CDR3 plus reference TRBV9 and TRBJ1-1, the full variable domain is DSGVTQTPKHLITATGQRVTLRCSPRSGDLSVYWYQQSLDQGLQFLIQYYNGEERAKGNILERFSAQQFPDLHSELNLSSLELGDSALYFCASSGLGQGVTEAFFGQGTRLTVV.